The 32 T cell receptor beta chains reported below all come from one sample, sequenced in a study of T cell changes during pregnancy in multiple sclerosis. Sequencing used immunoSEQ multiplex PCR; TCRdb keeps in-frame clones, though not all of them. This repertoire shows about 42,000 clones, 90% to 97% found once; its top ten account for under 0.9%. The sample was peripheral blood, taken in the second trimester of pregnancy. These receptors were obtained from a female donor with multiple sclerosis, enrolled in a pregnancy study.

The chain combines TRBV7-3 with TRBJ2-3; 10 nucleotides match TRBD2. Trimming at V came to 5 bases and at J to 3 bases, leaving 8 bases not matched to a gene. The CDR3 totals 16 residues. Germline V CDR1 and CDR2: SGHTA, FQGTGA. CDR3: CASSQGLASRTDTQYF. CDR3 coding DNA: TGTGCCAGCAGCCAGGGACTAGCGAGCAGAACAGATACGCAGTATTTT.

The chain links TRBV5-4 to TRBJ2-3; no definite D call. Germline CDR1 and CDR2: SGHNT and YYREEE (reference sequence). V was clipped by 2 bases and J by 0 bases, with 7 bases between them. The CDR3 spans 14 residues. The CDR3 nucleotides are TGTGCCAGCAGCTTTGCGACAAGCACAGATACGCAGTATTTT. Protein: CASSFATSTDTQYF.

This sequence joins TRBV30 and TRBJ2-3, with TRBD1 identical over 8 bases. CDR3 length: 15 amino acids. CDR1 is GTSNPN and CDR2 is SVGIG in the germline V gene (reference sequence). The ends lost 3 bases at V and 0 bases at J; junction bases unmatched: 5. DNA for the CDR3: TGTGCCTGGAGCCCTGGACAGGGAAGCACAGATACGCAGTATTTT. Its protein product is CAWSPGQGSTDTQYF.

This sequence joins TRBV5-1 and TRBJ2-3; 13 nucleotides agree with TRBD2. Germline V CDR1 and CDR2: SGHRS, YFSETQ. Trimming removed 5 bases from V and 5 bases from J; junction bases left unmatched: 8. The CDR3 loop spans 16 amino acids. The CDR3 reads CASRPLAGGLGDTQYF. Written as DNA, the CDR3 is TGCGCCAGCAGGCCACTAGCGGGGGGGCTCGGAGATACGCAGTATTTT.

The chain employs TRBV9 and TRBJ2-3; TRBD1 matches 9 bases. V gave up 3 bases and J gave up 0 bases; unmatched junction bases: 2. The CDR3 covers 15 residues. Germline assignment: CDR1 SGDLS and CDR2 YYNGEE. The CDR3 DNA reads TGTGCCAGCAGCGCTGGGACAGGGAGCACAGATACGCAGTATTTT. Its protein is CASSAGTGSTDTQYF.

The V call is TRBV27, the J call TRBJ2-2, with TRBD1 identical over 8 bases. V dropped 7 bases and J dropped 7; count of bases not matched to a gene: 14. CDR3 size: 16 residues. The germline V gene has CDR1 MNHEY and CDR2 SMNVEV (reference sequence). This CDR3 reads CASTYLGQGHDGELFF. The CDR3 nucleotides are TGTGCCAGCACCTATCTCGGACAGGGTCACGACGGGGAGCTGTTTTTT.

V and J are TRBV5-4 and TRBJ1-1; unclear D gene. The germline V gene has CDR1 SGHNT and CDR2 YYREEE (reference sequence). V lost 0 bases, J lost 3 bases, and 9 bases lay in between. The CDR3 is made up of 14 amino acids. Here the CDR3 reads CASSLGQRDTEAFF. The CDR3 DNA follows: TGTGCCAGCAGCTTGGGCCAGAGGGACACTGAAGCTTTCTTT.

The chain combines TRBV9 with TRBJ2-1; D remains unclear. Trimming took off 4 bases at V and 4 bases at J, with 15 bases between the two ends. Germline V gives CDR1 SGDLS, CDR2 YYNGEE. The CDR3 has 15 residues. CDR3 sequence (DNA): TGTGCCAGCAGCCCCACCCCTGATCAGTACAATGAGCAGTTCTTC. It translates to CASSPTPDQYNEQFF.

This rearrangement joins TRBV28 to TRBJ2-2; 8 positions match TRBD1. V lost 11 bases to trimming and J lost 1 base; unmatched junction nucleotides: 3. The germline V gene has CDR1 MDHEN and CDR2 SYDVKM. The CDR3 has 13 residues. This CDR3 reads CAGQGRNTGELFF. CDR3 bases: TGTGCCGGACAGGGTCGGAACACCGGGGAGCTGTTTTTT.

V is TRBV6-6 and J is TRBJ2-7; maybe TRBD2 (7 bases). The CDR3 is 16 residues long. Trimming cost V 6 bases and J 2 bases, with 20 bases left between them. Germline loops: CDR1 MNHNY, CDR2 SVGAGI (reference sequence). DNA of the CDR3: TGTGCCAGCAGAGGGGGGGTGGGAGCGGGAACCTACGAGCAGTACTTC. Amino acids: CASRGGVGAGTYEQYF.

The table lists this clone with a count of one. The chain joins TRBV7-2 to TRBJ1-5, with 8 bases aligning to TRBD1. Trimming removed 5 bases from V and 4 bases from J; junction bases left unmatched: 7. Germline values: CDR1 SGHTA, CDR2 FQGNSA. The CDR3 runs 15 residues. In nucleotides, the CDR3 is TGTGCCAGCAGCACCCAGGGGGCTCGGAATCAGCCCCAGCATTTT. Translation gives CASSTQGARNQPQHF.

The rearrangement uses TRBV5-8 and TRBJ2-5; TRBD2 agrees at 8 bases. The trim removed 4 bases at V and 7 bases at J, leaving 6 bases unmatched. This CDR3 is built from 13 residues. Germline CDR1 reads SGHTS; CDR2 reads YDEGEE. The CDR3 DNA is TGTGCCAGCAGCCCGCGGGGGGTCGGGACCCAGTACTTC. The encoded protein is CASSPRGVGTQYF.

This clone was seen once. The chain carries TRBV11-2 and TRBJ2-1; maybe TRBD1 (6 bases). Germline V gene sequence: CDR1 SGHAT, CDR2 FQNNGV. This CDR3 has 15 amino acids. V was pared by 5 bases and J by 5 bases, with 16 bases between. CDR3 in amino acids: CASSPLNRAHNEQFF. The CDR3 DNA follows: TGTGCCAGCAGCCCCCTTAACAGGGCCCACAATGAGCAGTTCTTC.

The chain employs TRBV4-1 and TRBJ2-7; 11 bases are shared with TRBD2. There are 15 residues in the CDR3. V gave up 3 bases and J gave up 4 bases; unmatched junction bases: 5. Germline V gene data show CDR1 as MGHRA and CDR2 as YSYEKL. The CDR3 coding sequence is TGCGCCAGCAGCCAGGGGACTAGCGGCGCTTACGAGCAGTACTTC. It specifies CASSQGTSGAYEQYF.

V usage is TRBV6-6 and J usage is TRBJ2-5; D uncertain. The CDR3 has 13 residues. The germline gives CDR1 MNHNY, CDR2 SVGAGI (reference sequence). Trimming took off 2 bases at V and 7 bases at J, with 11 bases between the two ends. DNA for the CDR3: TGTGCCAGCAGTTACGAGGAAACCGGGACCCAGTACTTC. It encodes CASSYEETGTQYF.

The chain uses TRBV2 and TRBJ2-5, with 7 bases aligning to TRBD1. J was trimmed by 7 bases and V by 6 bases; bases with no gene match: 14. Germline V gene sequence: CDR1 SNHLY, CDR2 FYNNEI. The CDR3 extends over 15 amino acids. CDR3 residues: CASSPTGTESGTQYF. CDR3 DNA: TGTGCCAGCAGCCCAACTGGGACAGAGTCGGGGACCCAGTACTTC.

The chain joins TRBV7-6 to TRBJ2-7; 8 bases map to TRBD1. Germline assignment: CDR1 SGHVS and CDR2 FNYEAQ. The CDR3 has 14 residues. V was clipped by 5 bases and J by 2 bases; unmatched bases: 5. CDR3 sequence reads: CASSRGQGAYEQYF. DNA of the CDR3: TGTGCCAGCAGCCGTGGACAGGGCGCCTACGAGCAGTACTTC.

CDR3 in amino acids: CASTPTGTGGTEAFF. The CDR3 DNA follows: TGTGCCAGCACCCCGACGGGGACAGGGGGGACTGAAGCTTTCTTT. V gene TRBV2 combines with J gene TRBJ1-1, with 11 bases lining up with TRBD1. The V and J ends lost 7 bases and 5 bases, in that order; junction bases with no gene match: 9. CDR3 length: 15 residues. Germline-derived CDR1 and CDR2 are SNHLY and FYNNEI. Variable domain in full (rest from reference TRBV2 and TRBJ1-1): EPEVTQTPSHQVTQMGQEVILRCVPISNHLYFYWYRQILGQKVEFLVSFYNNEISEKSEIFDDQFSVERPDGSNFTLKIRSTKLEDSAMYFCASTPTGTGGTEAFFGQGTRLTVV.

V is TRBV5-6 and J is TRBJ2-7, with a weak D call TRBD2 (6 bases). The CDR3 has 16 residues. V was cut by 0 bases and J by 2 bases, with 15 bases left in between. In germline, CDR1 is SGHDT, CDR2 YYEEEE. This CDR3 reads CASSLGGLAKAYEQYF. DNA for the CDR3: TGTGCCAGCAGCTTGGGGGGTCTAGCGAAAGCCTACGAGCAGTACTTC.

CDR3 sequence (DNA): TGTGCCAGCAGCTTAGGATCGACTAGGTCCCAAGAGACCCAGTACTTC. Translated: CASSLGSTRSQETQYF. The chain employs TRBV7-9 and TRBJ2-5, with a possible D match to TRBD2 (6 bases). Per germline, CDR1 SEHNR and CDR2 FQNEAQ (reference sequence). This CDR3 is 16 amino acids long. V gave up 1 base and J gave up 1 base, with 13 bases separating them. Filled out from reference TRBV7-9 and TRBJ2-5, the complete variable domain reads DTGVSQNPRHKITKRGQNVTFRCDPISEHNRLYWYRQTLGQGPEFLTYFQNEAQLEKSRLLSDRFSAERPKGSFSTLEIQRTEQGDSAMYLCASSLGSTRSQETQYFGPGTRLLVL.

The chain recombines TRBV15 with TRBJ2-3; D is undetermined. This CDR3 region has 13 residues. CDR1 is LNHNV, CDR2 YYDKDF, per germline (reference sequence). Trimming cost V 4 bases and J 7 bases, with 12 bases left between them. The CDR3: CATSNGLSNTQYF. CDR3 in DNA: TGTGCCACCAGCAATGGCTTATCAAATACGCAGTATTTT.

The CDR3 reads CASSLGVASYNEQFF. As DNA, the CDR3 is TGTGCCAGCAGCTTAGGGGTAGCCTCCTACAATGAGCAGTTCTTC. The chain employs TRBV7-8 and TRBJ2-1; no definite D call. The CDR3 runs to 15 residues. The V and J ends lost 1 base and 0 bases respectively, with 7 bases between them. Germline-derived CDR1 and CDR2 are SGHVS and FQNEAQ. The entire variable domain, with the rest obtained from reference TRBV7-8 and TRBJ2-1, is as follows: GAGVSQSPRYKVAKRGQDVALRCDPISGHVSLFWYQQALGQGPEFLTYFQNEAQLDKSGLPSDRFFAERPEGSVSTLKIQRTQQEDSAVYLCASSLGVASYNEQFFGPGTRLTVL.

The CDR3 coding sequence is TGTGCCAGCAGCCCGCGGGGCGGAGGCACCGGGGAGCTGTTTTTT. Translated, it gives CASSPRGGGTGELFF. The gene calls are TRBV4-2 and TRBJ2-2, with D possibly matching TRBD2 (6 bases). There are 15 residues in the CDR3. The V and J ends lost 4 bases and 4 bases respectively, with 13 bases between them. The germline V gene encodes CDR1 LGHNA and CDR2 YNFKEQ.

The chain carries TRBV5-8 and TRBJ2-5, with TRBD2 identical over 10 bases. This CDR3 is 16 amino acids long. Germline V gene sequence: CDR1 SGHTS, CDR2 YDEGEE. The trim removed 7 bases at V and 5 bases at J, leaving 14 bases unmatched. The CDR3 loop reads CASGGGWTSGGETQYF. The CDR3 region has the DNA TGTGCCAGCGGCGGGGGCTGGACTAGCGGAGGGGAGACCCAGTACTTC.

V and J are TRBV5-5 and TRBJ1-2; D might be TRBD1 (6 bases). CDR1 SGHKS and CDR2 YYEKEE come from the germline V gene (reference sequence). This CDR3 contains 15 residues. Trimming removed 4 bases at V and 6 bases at J, with 19 bases between. This CDR3 is CASSPDGGSGNGYTF. CDR3 coding DNA: TGTGCCAGCAGCCCCGACGGGGGCAGCGGGAATGGCTACACCTTC.

The J gene is TRBJ2-2, the V gene TRBV10-3, with TRBD1 as a possible D gene (5 bases). Between the trimmed V and J ends, which lost 4 bases and 5 bases, there was a span of 11 bases. Per the germline V gene, CDR1 is ENHRY and CDR2 is SYGVKD. The CDR3 loop spans 14 amino acids. The CDR3 spells CAISGRKGTGELFF. Here the CDR3 DNA reads TGTGCCATCAGTGGCCGGAAGGGGACCGGGGAGCTGTTTTTT.

The chain links TRBV7-9 to TRBJ1-4; D uncertain. This CDR3 has 16 residues. V was cut by 5 bases and J by 1 base, with 14 bases left in between. Germline values: CDR1 SEHNR, CDR2 FQNEAQ (reference sequence). CDR3 sequence (DNA): TGTGCCAGCAGCCACATTTCGGGGAGAACTAATGAAAAACTGTTTTTT. Its translation is CASSHISGRTNEKLFF.

The chain is built from TRBV28 and TRBJ2-7; 12 nucleotides agree with TRBD2. This CDR3 spans 15 amino acids. The V gene end was trimmed by 8 bases and the J gene end by 10 bases; junction bases not matched to a gene: 15. Germline CDR1 is MDHEN and CDR2 is SYDVKM. The CDR3 nucleotides read TGTGCCAGCTTTCATCCGGGGCTAGCGGGAGGGCCTCAGTACTTC. Encoded protein: CASFHPGLAGGPQYF.

This clone has just a few counts. The V gene is TRBV5-1, the J gene TRBJ1-1; D is perhaps TRBD1 (6 bases). The germline V gene has CDR1 SGHRS and CDR2 YFSETQ. This CDR3 contains 14 residues. V gave up 0 bases and J gave up 6 bases, with 12 bases separating them. The DNA of the CDR3 is TGCGCCAGCAGCTTGGGCAGGGGAGGGGCTGAAGCTTTCTTT. It yields the protein CASSLGRGGAEAFF.

The genes are TRBV6-4 and TRBJ1-5; maybe TRBD1 (6 bases). There are 13 residues in the CDR3. Germline V gives CDR1 MRHNA, CDR2 SNTAGT. V lost 6 bases and J lost 1, with 7 bases in between. The CDR3 DNA is TGTGCCAGCAGCCAGGGGAGCAATCAGCCCCAGCATTTT. Translated, it gives CASSQGSNQPQHF.

The chain employs TRBV7-9 and TRBJ2-5; possibly TRBD2 for D (6 bases). V was trimmed by 5 bases and J by 2 bases, leaving 18 bases between them. The length of the CDR3 is 16 residues. Germline CDR1 reads SEHNR; CDR2 reads FQNEAQ (reference sequence). DNA for the CDR3: TGTGCCAGCAGCAATACTAGCTCAGGGTTTCAAGAGACCCAGTACTTC. It codes for CASSNTSSGFQETQYF. The full variable domain, its missing parts supplied by reference TRBV7-9 and TRBJ2-5, is DTGVSQNPRHKITKRGQNVTFRCDPISEHNRLYWYRQTLGQGPEFLTYFQNEAQLEKSRLLSDRFSAERPKGSFSTLEIQRTEQGDSAMYLCASSNTSSGFQETQYFGPGTRLLVL.

The table lists this clone with a count of one. The chain employs TRBV4-3 and TRBJ2-5, with TRBD2 matching over 8 bases. CDR1 LGHNA and CDR2 YSLEER come from the germline V gene. After removal of 4 bases from V and 4 bases from J, the junction contained 2 bases not matched to a gene. The CDR3 is made up of 13 amino acids. CDR3 loop: CASSPGGRETQYF. In DNA form, the CDR3 reads TGCGCCAGCAGCCCGGGGGGGCGAGAGACCCAGTACTTC.